One sample yielded the 17 T cell receptor beta chains listed below, sequenced in a study of technical replicates of blood from a few donors. Generated by immunoSEQ multiplex PCR, the TCRdb table keeps only in-frame clones and is missing some. The data contain some 70,000 clones, just under 95% of them singletons. The sequenced sample was T cells isolated from PBMCs. These receptors all come from a human donor in good health.

The chain couples TRBV18 to TRBJ2-2; 8 bases are a match to TRBD1. In germline, CDR1 is KGHSH, CDR2 LQKENI. Trimming at V came to 0 bases and at J to 6 bases, leaving 9 bases not matched to a gene. The CDR3 sequence is 17 residues long. The DNA of the CDR3 is TGTGCCAGCTCACCACCGCCTAGGACAGGGAAGGCCGGGGAGCTGTTTTTT. The encoded protein is CASSPPPRTGKAGELFF. Full variable domain (missing parts from reference TRBV18 and TRBJ2-2): NAGVMQNPRHLVRRRGQEARLRCSPMKGHSHVYWYRQLPEEGLKFMVYLQKENIIDESGMPKERFSAEFPKEGPSILRIQQVVRGDSAAYFCASSPPPRTGKAGELFFGEGSRLTVL.

This rearrangement joins TRBV7-2 to TRBJ2-3; 7 positions match TRBD1. The V segment lost 4 bases and the J segment 5 bases; nucleotides outside the gene matches: 3. Germline V gene sequence: CDR1 SGHTA, CDR2 FQGNSA. The CDR3 extends over 13 amino acids. The CDR3 sequence is CASSSSGGDTQYF. DNA for the CDR3: TGTGCCAGCAGCTCCTCAGGGGGAGATACGCAGTATTTT.

The chain is built from TRBV27 and TRBJ1-5; 7 nucleotides align to TRBD1. Trimming at V came to 6 bases and at J to 8 bases, leaving 10 bases not matched to a gene. CDR1 MNHEY and CDR2 SMNVEV come from the germline V gene (reference sequence). The CDR3 consists of 14 residues. The chain's CDR3 is CASRLGRTGEPQHF. CDR3 nucleotide sequence: TGTGCCAGCAGATTAGGTCGTACAGGGGAGCCCCAGCATTTT.

This clone was counted a single time. The chain couples TRBV7-2 to TRBJ2-1; TRBD2 matches at 12 bases. V shed 4 bases, J shed 7 bases, and the junction held 5 bases outside the gene matches. The CDR3 contains 15 residues. Per germline, CDR1 SGHTA and CDR2 FQGNSA. CDR3 in DNA: TGTGCCAGCAGCTCGAGGACTAGCGGGATAAATGAGCAGTTCTTC. Its protein product is CASSSRTSGINEQFF.

The chain uses TRBV9 and TRBJ2-7, with 8 positions matching TRBD1. The J segment lost 3 bases and the V segment lost 3 bases, leaving 8 bases of the junction unmatched. The CDR3 sequence is 15 residues long. Per germline, CDR1 SGDLS and CDR2 YYNGEE. The CDR3 reads CASSAQTGEFYEQYF. The CDR3 bases are TGTGCCAGCAGCGCTCAGACAGGGGAATTCTACGAGCAGTACTTC.

The J gene is TRBJ2-2, the V gene TRBV28; 8 positions agree with TRBD1. The CDR3 has 13 residues. The V gene end was trimmed by 5 bases and the J gene end by 6 bases; junction bases not matched to a gene: 2. Germline values: CDR1 MDHEN, CDR2 SYDVKM. CDR3 nucleotides: TGTGCCAGCAGTCAGGGGGCATCCGGGGAGCTGTTTTTT. Protein: CASSQGASGELFF.

V and J are TRBV30 and TRBJ2-2; the D gene is possibly TRBD1 (6 bases). The CDR3 is made up of 13 amino acids. Per the germline V gene, CDR1 is GTSNPN and CDR2 is SVGIG (reference sequence). V lost 2 bases and J 5 bases, leaving 9 bases between the germline ends. DNA of the CDR3: TGTGCCTGGAGTTTCCAGGGGACCGGGGAGCTGTTTTTT. Translating it yields CAWSFQGTGELFF.

The V and J genes are TRBV30 and TRBJ2-7; possible D gene TRBD2, 5 bases. V shed 2 bases and J shed 5 bases, with 13 bases lying between them. CDR3 length: 13 amino acids. Germline V CDR1 and CDR2: GTSNPN, SVGIG (reference sequence). In DNA, the CDR3 is TGTGCCTGGAGTCTCTCTCTCGGGAACGAGCAGTACTTC. Its translation is CAWSLSLGNEQYF.

The chain employs TRBV7-3 and TRBJ1-1, with D possibly being TRBD1 (5 bases). This CDR3 comprises 14 residues. The germline CDR1 and CDR2 sequences are SGHTA and FQGTGA. Trimming shortened V by 2 bases and J by 3 bases, and 10 bases separated the two germline ends. The chain's CDR3 is CASSLGHTDTEAFF. The CDR3 region has the DNA TGTGCCAGCAGCTTAGGACACACGGACACTGAAGCTTTCTTT.

The V gene is TRBV6-5, the J gene TRBJ1-5, with D unresolved. The CDR3 is 13 residues long. V was cut by 6 bases and J by 0 bases, with 6 bases left in between. The germline V gene encodes CDR1 MNHEY and CDR2 SVGAGI. CDR3 amino acids: CASRTDSNQPQHF. CDR3 bases: TGTGCCAGCAGAACAGATAGCAATCAGCCCCAGCATTTT.

The V and J genes are TRBV6-5 and TRBJ2-7; 8 nucleotides agree with TRBD2. There are 16 residues in the CDR3. V was clipped by 0 bases and J by 2 bases; unmatched bases: 6. Germline V CDR1 and CDR2: MNHEY, SVGAGI. The CDR3 nucleotides are TGTGCCAGCAGTTACTCGATCGGGAGGGAAACCTACGAGCAGTACTTC. It translates to CASSYSIGRETYEQYF.

The genes are TRBV6-1 and TRBJ2-2; TRBD1 might be the D (6 bases). Deletions cut 2 bases from V and 8 bases from J, with 12 bases between. CDR1 and CDR2 from the germline V gene are MNHNS and SASEGT. This CDR3 is built from 14 residues. The DNA of the CDR3 is TGTGCCAGCAGTGAACCCGGGACATCGGGGGAGCTGTTTTTT. This translates into CASSEPGTSGELFF.

This chain uses TRBV28 with TRBJ2-5; no definite D call. The germline gives CDR1 MDHEN, CDR2 SYDVKM. V was shortened by 4 bases and J by 5 bases, with 5 bases between the two germline ends. This CDR3 is built from 11 residues. The chain's CDR3 is CASSYWETQYF. The CDR3 bases are TGTGCCAGCAGTTACTGGGAGACCCAGTACTTC. Full variable domain (missing parts from reference TRBV28 and TRBJ2-5): DVKVTQSSRYLVKRTGEKVFLECVQDMDHENMFWYRQDPGLGLRLIYFSYDVKMKEKGDIPEGYSVSREKKERFSLILESASTNQTSMYLCASSYWETQYFGPGTRLLVL.

The V gene is TRBV4-2, the J gene TRBJ2-5; 7 nucleotides match TRBD2. Germline V gives CDR1 LGHNA, CDR2 YNFKEQ. CDR3 length: 15 amino acids. Losses at the gene ends were 3 bases for V and 6 bases for J; bases not matched to a gene: 10. Written as DNA, the CDR3 is TGTGCCAGCAGCCAGGGGAGGGAGGTCCCGAAGACCCAGTACTTC. Its protein product is CASSQGREVPKTQYF.

The chain recombines TRBV5-4 with TRBJ1-4; 7 nucleotides align to TRBD1. V dropped 4 bases and J dropped 6; count of bases not matched to a gene: 12. The CDR3 runs to 16 residues. Germline V lookup: CDR1 SGHNT, CDR2 YYREEE (reference sequence). In DNA, the CDR3 is TGTGCCAGCAGCCAACGGGGGGGACAGAAAGATGAAAAACTGTTTTTT. It specifies CASSQRGGQKDEKLFF.

The J gene is TRBJ2-5, the V gene TRBV5-1; D might be TRBD2 (5 bases). Germline assignment: CDR1 SGHRS and CDR2 YFSETQ. Trimming shortened V by 4 bases and J by 5 bases, and 15 bases separated the two germline ends. This CDR3 spans 14 amino acids. This chain's CDR3 is CASSPGVTGETQYF. The CDR3 DNA is TGCGCCAGCAGCCCCGGGGTAACCGGGGAGACCCAGTACTTC.

Only one count was recorded for this clone. The chain couples TRBV10-3 to TRBJ2-7; the match to TRBD2 covers 8 bases. The junction had 6 bases not matched to a gene; V was cut back by 4 bases and J by 4 bases. The CDR3 covers 14 residues. CDR1 is ENHRY, CDR2 SYGVKD, per germline. The CDR3 bases are TGTGCCATCAGTGCAAGCGGGAGTAGTTACGAGCAGTACTTC. Protein: CAISASGSSYEQYF.